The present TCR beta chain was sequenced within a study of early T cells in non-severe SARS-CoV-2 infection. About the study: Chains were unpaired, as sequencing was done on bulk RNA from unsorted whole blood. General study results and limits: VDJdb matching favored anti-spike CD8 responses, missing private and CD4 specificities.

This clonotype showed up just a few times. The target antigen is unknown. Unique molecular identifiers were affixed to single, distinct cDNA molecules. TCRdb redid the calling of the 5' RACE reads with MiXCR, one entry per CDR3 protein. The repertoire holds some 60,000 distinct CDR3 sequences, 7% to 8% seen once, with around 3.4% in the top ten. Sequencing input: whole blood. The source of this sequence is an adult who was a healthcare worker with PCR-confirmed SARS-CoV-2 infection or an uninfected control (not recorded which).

The CDR3: CSVDGVNTDTQYF. The CDR3 DNA reads as TGCAGCGTTGACGGGGTTAACACAGATACGCAGTATTTT. The rearrangement joins TRBV29-1 to TRBJ2-3; TRBD2 is a possible D gene (5 bases). The CDR3 extends over 13 amino acids. Per the germline V gene, CDR1 is SQVTM and CDR2 is ANQGSEA. The germline V and J ends were trimmed by 3 bases and 2 bases, with 9 bases remaining between them.